By share of the sample, the clone carrying this T cell receptor (beta chain) is medium-sized. The data derive from a study of T and B cells in COVID-19 patients. Each TRB amplification used roughly 220-550 ng of genomic DNA from blood. BIOMED2 TRB-A/B primer pools were used in multiplex TRB PCR. MiXCR, applied by TCRdb to the multiplex PCR reads, yields one record per CDR3 protein. Here the sample spans 18,000 or so distinct CDR3 sequences, roughly 36% being singletons. CDR1 LNHDA and CDR2 SQIVND come from the germline V gene (reference sequence). Trimming took off 6 bases at V and 4 bases at J, with 16 bases between the two ends. The CDR3 is made up of 14 amino acids.

Sequencing was performed on blood. The sequence was collected from a human donor with active COVID-19. The J gene is TRBJ2-7, the V gene TRBV19; tentatively, D is TRBD1 (5 bases). The CDR3 reads CASSQPITGYEQYV. CDR3 in DNA: TGTGCCAGTAGCCAACCTATAACAGGTTACGAGCAGTACGTC.